This T cell receptor beta chain was identified in a study of early T cells in non-severe SARS-CoV-2 infection. Overall study context: Sequencing of unsorted whole blood was done on bulk RNA, leaving chains unpaired. Study observations and caveats: VDJdb-based annotation leaned toward anti-spike CD8 responses and missed private and CD4 specificities.

Attached unique molecular identifiers marked individual cDNA molecules. Each CDR3 protein is one row after TCRdb ran MiXCR on the 5' RACE reads. The profile shows about 75,000 distinct CDR3 sequences, 11% of them singletons. V lost 5 bases, J lost 6 bases, and 6 bases stayed unmatched. The germline gives CDR1 SGHVS, CDR2 FNYEAQ. This CDR3 is built from 14 residues. In this sample, this clonotype turned up a few times. What it binds is unknown. The clonotype was recovered from an adult who was a healthcare worker with PCR-confirmed SARS-CoV-2 infection or an uninfected control (not recorded which). The chain uses TRBV7-6 and TRBJ2-3, with 9 nucleotides matching TRBD1. The sequences come from whole blood, collected at baseline. The CDR3, as DNA: TGTGCCAGCAGCCCGGGGACAGGGATCGATACGCAGTATTTT. Encoded protein: CASSPGTGIDTQYF.